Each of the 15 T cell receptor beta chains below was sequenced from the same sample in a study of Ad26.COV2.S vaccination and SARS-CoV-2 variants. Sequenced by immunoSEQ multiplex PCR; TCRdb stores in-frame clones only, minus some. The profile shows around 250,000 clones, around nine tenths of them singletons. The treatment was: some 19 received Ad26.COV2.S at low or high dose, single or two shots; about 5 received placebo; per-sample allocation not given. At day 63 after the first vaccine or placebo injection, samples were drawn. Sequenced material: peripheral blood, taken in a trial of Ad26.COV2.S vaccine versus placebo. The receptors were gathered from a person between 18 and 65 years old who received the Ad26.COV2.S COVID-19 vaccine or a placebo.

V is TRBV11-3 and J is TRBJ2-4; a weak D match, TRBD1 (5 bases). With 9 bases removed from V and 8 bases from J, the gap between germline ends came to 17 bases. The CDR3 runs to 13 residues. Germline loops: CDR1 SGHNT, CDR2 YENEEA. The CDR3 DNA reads TGTGCCAGATTCGACCGGCGCAGGGACATTCAGTACTTC. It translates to CARFDRRRDIQYF.

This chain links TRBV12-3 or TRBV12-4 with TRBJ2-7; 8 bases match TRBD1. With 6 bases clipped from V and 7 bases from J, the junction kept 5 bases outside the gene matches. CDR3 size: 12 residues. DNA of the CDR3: TGTGCCAGCAGCCGGACAGGGAGTGAGCAGTACTTC. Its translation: CASSRTGSEQYF.

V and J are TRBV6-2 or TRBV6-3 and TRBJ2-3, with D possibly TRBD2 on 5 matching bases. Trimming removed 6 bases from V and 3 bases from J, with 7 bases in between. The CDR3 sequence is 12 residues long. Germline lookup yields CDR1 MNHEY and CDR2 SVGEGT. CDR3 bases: TGTGCCAGCAGCTGGACTACAGATACGCAGTATTTT. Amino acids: CASSWTTDTQYF.

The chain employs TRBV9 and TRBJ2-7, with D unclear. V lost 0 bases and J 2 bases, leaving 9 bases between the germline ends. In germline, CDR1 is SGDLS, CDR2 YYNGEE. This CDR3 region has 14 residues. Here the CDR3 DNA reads TGTGCCAGCAGCGTAGAAGGGTCAACCTACGAGCAGTACTTC. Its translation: CASSVEGSTYEQYF.

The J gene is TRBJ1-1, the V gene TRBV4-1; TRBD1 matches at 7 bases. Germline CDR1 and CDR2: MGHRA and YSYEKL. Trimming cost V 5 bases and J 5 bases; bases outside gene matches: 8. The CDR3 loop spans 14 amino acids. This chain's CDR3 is CASSSYRGRTEAFF. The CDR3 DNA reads TGCGCCAGCAGCTCGTACAGGGGTCGGACTGAAGCTTTCTTT.

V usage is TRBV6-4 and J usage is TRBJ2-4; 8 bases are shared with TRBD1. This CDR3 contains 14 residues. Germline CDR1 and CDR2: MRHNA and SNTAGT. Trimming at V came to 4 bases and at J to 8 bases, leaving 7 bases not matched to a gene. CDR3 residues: CASSGRDRLYIQYF. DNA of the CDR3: TGTGCCAGCAGTGGCCGGGACAGGCTTTACATTCAGTACTTC.

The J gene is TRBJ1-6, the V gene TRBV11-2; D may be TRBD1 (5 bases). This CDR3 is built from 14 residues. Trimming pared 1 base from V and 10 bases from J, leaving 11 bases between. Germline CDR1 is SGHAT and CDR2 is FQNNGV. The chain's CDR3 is CASSLVAGSSPLHF. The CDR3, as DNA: TGTGCCAGCAGCTTAGTTGCAGGGAGCTCACCCCTCCACTTT. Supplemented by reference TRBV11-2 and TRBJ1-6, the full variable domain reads EAGVAQSPRYKIIEKRQSVAFWCNPISGHATLYWYQQILGQGPKLLIQFQNNGVVDDSQLPKDRFSAERLKGVDSTLKIQPAKLEDSAVYLCASSLVAGSSPLHFGNGTRLTVT.

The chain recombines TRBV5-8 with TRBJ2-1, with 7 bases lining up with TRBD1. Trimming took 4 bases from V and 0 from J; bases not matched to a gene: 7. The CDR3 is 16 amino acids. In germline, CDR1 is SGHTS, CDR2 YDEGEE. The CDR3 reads CASSEGTERSYNEQFF. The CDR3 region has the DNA TGTGCCAGCAGCGAGGGGACAGAGCGCTCCTACAATGAGCAGTTCTTC.

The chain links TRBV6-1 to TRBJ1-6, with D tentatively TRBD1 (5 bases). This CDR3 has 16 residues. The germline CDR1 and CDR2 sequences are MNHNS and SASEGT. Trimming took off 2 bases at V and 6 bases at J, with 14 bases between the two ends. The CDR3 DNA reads TGTGCCAGCAGTGAAAGGGGAGGGACGGGTAATTCACCCCTCCACTTT. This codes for CASSERGGTGNSPLHF.

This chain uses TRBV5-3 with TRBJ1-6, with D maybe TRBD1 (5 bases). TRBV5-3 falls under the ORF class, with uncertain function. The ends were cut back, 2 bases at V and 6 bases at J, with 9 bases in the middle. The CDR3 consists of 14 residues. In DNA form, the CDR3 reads TGTGCCAGAAGCTTTGACAGCCTTAATTCACCCCTCCACTTT. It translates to CARSFDSLNSPLHF.

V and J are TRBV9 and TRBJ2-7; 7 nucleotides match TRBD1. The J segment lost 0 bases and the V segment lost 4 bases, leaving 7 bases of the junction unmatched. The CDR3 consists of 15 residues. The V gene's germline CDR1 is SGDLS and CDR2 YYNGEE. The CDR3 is CASSQQGQSSYEQYV. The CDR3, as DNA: TGTGCCAGCAGCCAACAGGGACAGAGCTCCTACGAGCAGTACGTC.

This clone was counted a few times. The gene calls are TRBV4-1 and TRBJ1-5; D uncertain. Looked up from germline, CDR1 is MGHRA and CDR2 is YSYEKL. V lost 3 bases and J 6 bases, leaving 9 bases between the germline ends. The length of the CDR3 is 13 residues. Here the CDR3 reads CASSQTNVQPQHF. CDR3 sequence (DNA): TGCGCCAGCAGCCAGACAAACGTTCAGCCCCAGCATTTT.

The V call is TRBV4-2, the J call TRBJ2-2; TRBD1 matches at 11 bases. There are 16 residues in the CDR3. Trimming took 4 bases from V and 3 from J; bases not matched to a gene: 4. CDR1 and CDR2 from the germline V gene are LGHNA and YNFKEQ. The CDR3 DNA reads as TGTGCCAGCAGCCCCGGACAGGGGGCCGACACCGGGGAGCTGTTTTTT. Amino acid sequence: CASSPGQGADTGELFF.

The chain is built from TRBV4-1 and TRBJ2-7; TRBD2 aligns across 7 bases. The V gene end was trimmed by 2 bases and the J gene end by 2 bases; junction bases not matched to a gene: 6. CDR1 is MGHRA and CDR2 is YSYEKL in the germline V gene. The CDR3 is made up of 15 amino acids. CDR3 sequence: CASSQPGRAAYEQYF. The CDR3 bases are TGCGCCAGCAGCCAACCAGGGAGGGCTGCCTACGAGCAGTACTTC.

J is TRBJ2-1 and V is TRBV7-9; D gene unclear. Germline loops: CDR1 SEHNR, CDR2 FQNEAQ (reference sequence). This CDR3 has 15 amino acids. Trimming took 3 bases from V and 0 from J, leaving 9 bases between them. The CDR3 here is CASSLGSSSYNEQFF. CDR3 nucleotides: TGTGCCAGCAGCTTGGGATCGAGCTCCTACAATGAGCAGTTCTTC.